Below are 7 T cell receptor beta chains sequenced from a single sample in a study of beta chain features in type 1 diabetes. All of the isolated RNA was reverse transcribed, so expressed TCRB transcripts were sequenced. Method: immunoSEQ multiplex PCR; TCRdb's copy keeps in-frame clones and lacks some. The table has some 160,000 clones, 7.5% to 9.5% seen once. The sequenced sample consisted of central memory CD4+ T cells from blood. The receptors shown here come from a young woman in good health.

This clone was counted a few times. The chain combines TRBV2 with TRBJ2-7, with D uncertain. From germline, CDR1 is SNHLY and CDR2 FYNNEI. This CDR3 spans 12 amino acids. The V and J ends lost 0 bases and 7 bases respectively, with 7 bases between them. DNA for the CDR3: TGTGCCAGCAGTGAAGCCCGAGGAGAGCAGTACTTC. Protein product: CASSEARGEQYF.

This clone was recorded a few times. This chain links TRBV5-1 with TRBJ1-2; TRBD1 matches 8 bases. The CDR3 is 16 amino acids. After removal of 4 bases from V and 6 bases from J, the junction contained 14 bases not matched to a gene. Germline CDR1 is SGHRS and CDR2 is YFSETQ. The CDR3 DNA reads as TGCGCCAGCAGCCCACGTGGCGGACAGGGAAGCAATGGCTACACCTTC. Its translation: CASSPRGGQGSNGYTF.

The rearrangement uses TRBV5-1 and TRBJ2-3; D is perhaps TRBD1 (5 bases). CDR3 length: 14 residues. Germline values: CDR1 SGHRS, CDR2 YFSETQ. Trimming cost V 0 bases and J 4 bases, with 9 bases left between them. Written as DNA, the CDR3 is TGCGCCAGCAGCTTGGGACAGCAAGCAGATACGCAGTATTTT. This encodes CASSLGQQADTQYF.

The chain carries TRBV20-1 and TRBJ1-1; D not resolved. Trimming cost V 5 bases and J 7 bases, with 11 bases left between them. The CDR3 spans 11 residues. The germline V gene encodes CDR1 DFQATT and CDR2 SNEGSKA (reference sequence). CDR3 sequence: CSAVRDIEAFF. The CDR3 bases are TGCAGTGCTGTCCGAGACATTGAAGCTTTCTTT.

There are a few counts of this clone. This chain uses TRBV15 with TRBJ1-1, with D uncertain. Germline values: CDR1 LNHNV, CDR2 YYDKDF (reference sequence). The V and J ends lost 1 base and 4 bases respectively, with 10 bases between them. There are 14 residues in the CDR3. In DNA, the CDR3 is TGTGCCACCAGCAGAGTTGAGGAGGGCACTGAAGCTTTCTTT. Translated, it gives CATSRVEEGTEAFF.

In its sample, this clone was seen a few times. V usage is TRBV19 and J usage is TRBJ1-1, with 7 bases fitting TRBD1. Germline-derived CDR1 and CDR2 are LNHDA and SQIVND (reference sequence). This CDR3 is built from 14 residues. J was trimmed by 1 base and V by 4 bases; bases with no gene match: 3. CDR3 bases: TGTGCCAGTAGTAGGGGGACAGCGAACACTGAAGCTTTCTTT. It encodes CASSRGTANTEAFF.

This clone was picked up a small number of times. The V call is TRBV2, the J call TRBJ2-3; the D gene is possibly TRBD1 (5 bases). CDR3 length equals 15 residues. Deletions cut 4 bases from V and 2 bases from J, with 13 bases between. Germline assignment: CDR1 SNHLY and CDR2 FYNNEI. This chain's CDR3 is CASSGAGHPTDTQYF. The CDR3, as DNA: TGTGCCAGCAGTGGTGCAGGACACCCCACAGATACGCAGTATTTT.